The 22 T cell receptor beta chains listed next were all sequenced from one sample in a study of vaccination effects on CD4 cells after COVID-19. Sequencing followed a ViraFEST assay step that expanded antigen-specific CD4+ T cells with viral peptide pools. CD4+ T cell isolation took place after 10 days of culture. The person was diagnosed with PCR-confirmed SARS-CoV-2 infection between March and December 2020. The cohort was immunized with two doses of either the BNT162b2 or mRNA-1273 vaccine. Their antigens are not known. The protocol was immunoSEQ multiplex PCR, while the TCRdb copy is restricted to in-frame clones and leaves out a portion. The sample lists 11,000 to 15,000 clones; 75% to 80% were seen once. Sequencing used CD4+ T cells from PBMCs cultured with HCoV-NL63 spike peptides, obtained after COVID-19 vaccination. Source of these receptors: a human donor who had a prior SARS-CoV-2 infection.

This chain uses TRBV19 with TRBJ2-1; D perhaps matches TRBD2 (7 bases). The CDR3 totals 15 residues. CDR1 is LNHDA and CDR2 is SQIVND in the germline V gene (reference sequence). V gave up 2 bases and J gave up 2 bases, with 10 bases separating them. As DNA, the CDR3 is TGTGCCAGTAGTATACGGGGGGACACCTACAATGAGCAGTTCTTC. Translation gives CASSIRGDTYNEQFF.

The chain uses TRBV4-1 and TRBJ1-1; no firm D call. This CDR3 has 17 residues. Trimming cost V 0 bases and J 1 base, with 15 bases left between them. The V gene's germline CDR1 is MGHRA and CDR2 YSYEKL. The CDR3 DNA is TGCGCCAGCAGCCAAGACACACGGACGGGGAGGAACACTGAAGCTTTCTTT. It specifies CASSQDTRTGRNTEAFF.

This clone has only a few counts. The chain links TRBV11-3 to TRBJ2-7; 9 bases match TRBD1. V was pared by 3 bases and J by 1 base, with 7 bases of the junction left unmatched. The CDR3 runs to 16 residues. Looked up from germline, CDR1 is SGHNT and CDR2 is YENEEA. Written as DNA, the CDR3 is TGTGCCAGCAGCTTGACTATGACAGGGGGTTCCTACGAGCAGTACTTC. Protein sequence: CASSLTMTGGSYEQYF.

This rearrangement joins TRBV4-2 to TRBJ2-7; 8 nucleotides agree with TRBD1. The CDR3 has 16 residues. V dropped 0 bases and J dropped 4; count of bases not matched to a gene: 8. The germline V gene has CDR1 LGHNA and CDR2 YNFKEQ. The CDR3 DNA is TGTGCCAGCAGCCAAGAGGTCGGACAGGGAACATACGAGCAGTACTTC. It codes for CASSQEVGQGTYEQYF.

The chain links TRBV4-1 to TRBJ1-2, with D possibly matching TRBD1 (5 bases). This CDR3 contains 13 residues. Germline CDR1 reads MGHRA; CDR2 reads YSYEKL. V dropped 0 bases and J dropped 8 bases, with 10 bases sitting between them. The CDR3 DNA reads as TGCGCCAGCAGCCAAGACAGGGCTGGGGGCTACACCTTC. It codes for CASSQDRAGGYTF.

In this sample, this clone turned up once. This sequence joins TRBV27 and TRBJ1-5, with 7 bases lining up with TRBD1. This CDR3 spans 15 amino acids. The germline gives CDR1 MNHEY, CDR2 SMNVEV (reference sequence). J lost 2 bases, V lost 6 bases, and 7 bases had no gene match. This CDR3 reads CASRPSTGGNQPQHF. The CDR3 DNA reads TGTGCCAGCAGACCAAGCACAGGGGGCAATCAGCCCCAGCATTTT.

This CDR3 reads CSASSGGEETQYF. In nucleotides, the CDR3 is TGCAGTGCTAGTAGCGGGGGGGAAGAGACCCAGTACTTC. The gene calls are TRBV20-1 and TRBJ2-5; 11 nucleotides match TRBD2. CDR1 and CDR2 (germline): DFQATT, SNEGSKA (reference sequence). V was pared by 3 bases and J by 3 bases, with 0 bases of the junction left unmatched. The CDR3 is 13 residues long.

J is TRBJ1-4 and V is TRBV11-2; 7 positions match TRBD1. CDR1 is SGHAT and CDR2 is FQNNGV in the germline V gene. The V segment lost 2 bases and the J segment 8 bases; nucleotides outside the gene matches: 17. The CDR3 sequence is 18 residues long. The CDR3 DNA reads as TGTGCCAGCAGCTTATATCTCCCGGGACAGACTAGTGGGGAAAAACTGTTTTTT. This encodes CASSLYLPGQTSGEKLFF.

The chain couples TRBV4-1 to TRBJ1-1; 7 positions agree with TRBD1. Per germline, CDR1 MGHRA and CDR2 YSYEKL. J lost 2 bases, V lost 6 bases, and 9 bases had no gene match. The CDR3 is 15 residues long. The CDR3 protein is CASRPVTGDNTEAFF. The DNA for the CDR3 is TGCGCCAGCAGACCCGTTACAGGGGACAACACTGAAGCTTTCTTT.

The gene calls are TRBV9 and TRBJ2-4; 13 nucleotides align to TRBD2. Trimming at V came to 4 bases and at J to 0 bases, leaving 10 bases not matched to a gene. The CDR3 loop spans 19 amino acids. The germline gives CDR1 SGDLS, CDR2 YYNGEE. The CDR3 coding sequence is TGTGCCAGCAGCAAACCGGGACTAGCGGGGTTTCTAGCCAAAAACATTCAGTACTTC. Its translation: CASSKPGLAGFLAKNIQYF.

The CDR3 coding sequence is TGTGCCAGCAGGAGGCAGGCAGGGAGCGCAGATACGCAGTATTTT. Translating it yields CASRRQAGSADTQYF. The chain links TRBV6-5 to TRBJ2-3; perhaps D is TRBD1 or TRBD2 (5 bases each). Trimming pared 6 bases from V and 4 bases from J, leaving 17 bases between. This CDR3 is 15 amino acids long. Germline values: CDR1 MNHEY, CDR2 SVGAGI.

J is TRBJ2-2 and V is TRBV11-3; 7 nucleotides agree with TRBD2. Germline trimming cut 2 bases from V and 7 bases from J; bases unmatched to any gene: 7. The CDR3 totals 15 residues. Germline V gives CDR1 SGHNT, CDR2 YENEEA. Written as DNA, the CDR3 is TGTGCCAGCAGCTTAAGGGAGGGCCGTGGCGGGGAGCTGTTTTTT. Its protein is CASSLREGRGGELFF.

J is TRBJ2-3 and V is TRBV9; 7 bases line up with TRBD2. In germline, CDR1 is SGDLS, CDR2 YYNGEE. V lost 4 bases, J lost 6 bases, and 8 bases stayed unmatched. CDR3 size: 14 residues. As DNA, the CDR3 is TGTGCCAGCAGCTTTTCAGCGGGAAGTGATACGCAGTATTTT. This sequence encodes CASSFSAGSDTQYF.

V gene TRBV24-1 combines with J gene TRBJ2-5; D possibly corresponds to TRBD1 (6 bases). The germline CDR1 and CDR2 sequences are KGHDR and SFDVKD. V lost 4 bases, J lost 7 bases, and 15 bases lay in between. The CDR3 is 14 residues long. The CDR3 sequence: CATSDTIEGGTQYF. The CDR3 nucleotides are TGTGCCACCAGTGACACCATTGAAGGGGGGACCCAGTACTTC.

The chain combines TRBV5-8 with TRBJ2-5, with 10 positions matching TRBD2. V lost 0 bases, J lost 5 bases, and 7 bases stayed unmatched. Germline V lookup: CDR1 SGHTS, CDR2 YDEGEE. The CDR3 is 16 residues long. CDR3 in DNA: TGTGCCAGCAGCTTGGTCCCTAGCGGGGGTTATGAGACCCAGTACTTC. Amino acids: CASSLVPSGGYETQYF.

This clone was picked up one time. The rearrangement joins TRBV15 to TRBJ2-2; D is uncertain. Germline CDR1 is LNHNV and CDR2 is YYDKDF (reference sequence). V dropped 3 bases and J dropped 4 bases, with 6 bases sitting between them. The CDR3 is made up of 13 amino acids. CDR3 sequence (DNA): TGTGCCACCAGCAGGGGCCGCACCGGGGAGCTGTTTTTT. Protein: CATSRGRTGELFF.

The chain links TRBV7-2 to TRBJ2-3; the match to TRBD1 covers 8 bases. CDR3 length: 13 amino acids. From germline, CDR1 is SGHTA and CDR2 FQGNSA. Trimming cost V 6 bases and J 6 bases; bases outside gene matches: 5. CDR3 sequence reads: CASSRQGWDTQYF. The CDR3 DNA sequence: TGTGCCAGCAGTCGACAGGGGTGGGATACGCAGTATTTT.

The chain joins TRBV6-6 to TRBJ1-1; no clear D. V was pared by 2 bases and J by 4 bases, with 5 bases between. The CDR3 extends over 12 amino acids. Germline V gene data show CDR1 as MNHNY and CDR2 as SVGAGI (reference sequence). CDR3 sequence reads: CASSYPATEAFF. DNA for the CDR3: TGTGCCAGCAGTTACCCGGCCACTGAAGCTTTCTTT.

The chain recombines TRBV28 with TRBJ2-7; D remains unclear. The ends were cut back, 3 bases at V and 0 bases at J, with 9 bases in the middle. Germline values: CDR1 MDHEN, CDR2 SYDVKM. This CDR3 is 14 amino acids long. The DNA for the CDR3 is TGTGCCAGCAGTTTCGTGGAGACCTCCTACGAGCAGTACTTC. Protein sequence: CASSFVETSYEQYF.

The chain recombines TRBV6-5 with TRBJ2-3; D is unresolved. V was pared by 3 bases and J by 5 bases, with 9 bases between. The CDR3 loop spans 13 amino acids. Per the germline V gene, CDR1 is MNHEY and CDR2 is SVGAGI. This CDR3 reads CASSYSVGDTQYF. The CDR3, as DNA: TGTGCCAGCAGTTATTCGGTAGGAGATACGCAGTATTTT.

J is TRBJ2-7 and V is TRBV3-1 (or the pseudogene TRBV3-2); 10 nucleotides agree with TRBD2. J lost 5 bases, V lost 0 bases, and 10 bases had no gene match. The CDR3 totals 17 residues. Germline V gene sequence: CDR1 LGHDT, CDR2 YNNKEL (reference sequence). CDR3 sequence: CASSQDVLAGAVDEQYF. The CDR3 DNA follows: TGTGCCAGCAGCCAAGACGTCCTAGCGGGAGCCGTCGACGAGCAGTACTTC.

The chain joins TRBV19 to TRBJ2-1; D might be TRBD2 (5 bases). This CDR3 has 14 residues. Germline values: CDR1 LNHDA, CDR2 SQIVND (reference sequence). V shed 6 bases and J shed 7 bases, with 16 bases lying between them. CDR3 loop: CASRLRDRNNEQFF. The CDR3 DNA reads TGTGCCAGTAGGCTCCGGGATCGGAATAATGAGCAGTTCTTC.